This entry lists 20 T cell receptor beta chains sequenced from one sample in a study of identical twins. From the 5' RACE reads, TCRdb called clonotypes with MiXCR, one entry per CDR3 protein. Seen here are a few hundred thousand distinct CDR3 sequences, about 15% observed once, and the top ten hold around 0.48%. The same specimen was also included in a second study, on yellow fever vaccine responses in identical twins.

The sample comprised CD4+ T cells sorted from blood. The receptors were sampled from a young woman in good health.

The V and J genes are TRBV29-1 and TRBJ2-3; TRBD2 aligns across 11 bases. V dropped 5 bases and J dropped 2; count of bases not matched to a gene: 6. Germline V lookup: CDR1 SQVTM, CDR2 ANQGSEA. This CDR3 has 15 amino acids. CDR3 in DNA: TGCAGCGTTTCTGGGACTAGCGGATTCACAGATACGCAGTATTTT. This translates into CSVSGTSGFTDTQYF.

The J gene is TRBJ2-7, the V gene TRBV20-1; 9 bases are a match to TRBD1. J gave up 1 base and V 6 bases, and 13 bases lay outside the gene matches. In germline, CDR1 is DFQATT, CDR2 SNEGSKA (reference sequence). The CDR3 is 16 residues long. CDR3 amino acids: CSARWVGQGQSYEQYV. The CDR3 bases are TGCAGTGCACGTTGGGTGGGACAGGGCCAATCCTACGAGCAGTACGTC.

This clonotype was observed a few times. V and J are TRBV4-1 and TRBJ1-6; D uncertain. Germline values: CDR1 MGHRA, CDR2 YSYEKL. The ends were cut back, 1 base at V and 0 bases at J, with 7 bases in the middle. The CDR3 is made up of 16 amino acids. The CDR3 protein is CASSQVKSSYNSPLHF. Here the CDR3 DNA reads TGCGCCAGCAGCCAAGTGAAAAGCTCCTATAATTCACCCCTCCACTTT.

This clonotype showed up just a few times. This chain connects TRBV14 to TRBJ2-7; D may match TRBD1 or TRBD2 (5 bases each). This CDR3 spans 15 amino acids. The germline CDR1 and CDR2 sequences are SGHDN and FVKESK. V gave up 4 bases and J gave up 3 bases, with 16 bases separating them. In DNA form, the CDR3 reads TGTGCCAGCAGCCGCGGGTGGGACCGCCTCTACGAGCAGTACTTC. Translated: CASSRGWDRLYEQYF. The full variable domain, in which reference TRBV14 and TRBJ2-7 provide the parts outside the CDR3, is EAGVTQFPSHSVIEKGQTVTLRCDPISGHDNLYWYRRVMGKEIKFLLHFVKESKQDESGMPNNRFLAERTGGTYSTLKVQPAELEDSGVYFCASSRGWDRLYEQYFGPGTRLTVT.

The rearrangement joins TRBV7-2 to TRBJ2-5, with D possibly being TRBD1 (5 bases). V lost 0 bases and J lost 4, with 9 bases in between. Per the germline V gene, CDR1 is SGHTA and CDR2 is FQGNSA. The CDR3 covers 14 residues. The CDR3 region is CASSLARERETQYF. As DNA, the CDR3 is TGTGCCAGCAGCTTAGCCAGGGAAAGAGAGACCCAGTACTTC.

This clonotype occurred a few times. The rearrangement links TRBV4-1 to TRBJ2-6; unclear D gene. V was clipped by 0 bases and J by 3 bases, with 9 bases between them. Germline V CDR1 and CDR2: MGHRA, YSYEKL. The CDR3 covers 16 residues. CDR3 sequence: CASSQDYRVGANVLTF. The CDR3, as DNA: TGCGCCAGCAGCCAAGATTATCGGGTTGGGGCCAACGTCCTGACTTTC.

This CDR3 reads CASSWGTGEFYEQYV. The CDR3 DNA sequence: TGCGCCAGCAGCTGGGGGACAGGGGAATTCTACGAGCAGTACGTC. V is TRBV5-1 and J is TRBJ2-7; 10 bases align to TRBD1. The CDR3 loop spans 15 amino acids. Trimming at V came to 3 bases and at J to 3 bases, leaving 6 bases not matched to a gene. CDR1 is SGHRS, CDR2 YFSETQ, per germline.

This clonotype was seen more than once but under ten times. The genes are TRBV11-1 and TRBJ2-2; 11 bases match TRBD2. The CDR3 loop spans 16 amino acids. Germline V gene lookup returns CDR1 SGHAT and CDR2 FQDESV (reference sequence). With 6 bases clipped from V and 1 base from J, the junction kept 4 bases outside the gene matches. The CDR3 nucleotides read TGTGCCAGCAGAACTCTAGCGGGGGGGAACACCGGGGAGCTGTTTTTT. It translates to CASRTLAGGNTGELFF.

This clonotype has only a few counts. Here the CDR3 DNA reads TGTGCCATCAGTGAGTCCTCGTCGAAACAGCTATCGGGTGGCTACACCTTC. Protein product: CAISESSSKQLSGGYTF. The chain joins TRBV10-3 to TRBJ1-2; D call uncertain. The CDR3 length is 17 residues. CDR1 and CDR2 from the germline V gene are ENHRY and SYGVKD. The V end was cut by 0 bases, the J end by 7 bases, with 21 bases between.

This chain uses TRBV6-5 with TRBJ2-7, with TRBD2 matching over 8 bases. Germline V gene sequence: CDR1 MNHEY, CDR2 SVGAGI. The CDR3 is 15 residues long. V was clipped by 2 bases and J by 2 bases; unmatched bases: 5. CDR3 sequence: CASSYGSGGPYEQYF. The CDR3 nucleotides read TGTGCCAGCAGTTACGGCTCGGGGGGGCCCTACGAGCAGTACTTC.

The chain carries TRBV18 and TRBJ2-3; D is uncertain. Germline values: CDR1 KGHSH, CDR2 LQKENI. The length of the CDR3 is 13 residues. The ends were cut back, 0 bases at V and 2 bases at J, with 3 bases in the middle. The CDR3 DNA reads TGTGCCAGCTCACCACCGGCCACAGATACGCAGTATTTT. The encoded protein is CASSPPATDTQYF.

The V gene is TRBV12-3 or TRBV12-4, the J gene TRBJ1-4, with 7 bases fitting TRBD1. The CDR3 is 13 amino acids. The junction had 1 base not matched to a gene; V was cut back by 5 bases and J by 4 bases. CDR3 region: CASSQGDNEKLFF. DNA for the CDR3: TGTGCCAGCAGTCAGGGGGATAATGAAAAACTGTTTTTT.

This clonotype has at least ten counts. The chain carries TRBV4-1 and TRBJ1-1, with D perhaps TRBD1 (6 bases). Germline V gene data show CDR1 as MGHRA and CDR2 as YSYEKL. The V gene lost 3 bases and the J gene lost 7 bases, with 12 bases spanning the gap. CDR3 length equals 13 residues. Here the CDR3 DNA reads TGCGCCAGCAGCCAGCAACAGGGACTTGAAGCTTTCTTT. Translating it yields CASSQQQGLEAFF.

This chain joins TRBV28 and TRBJ2-1; TRBD2 matches at 7 bases. This CDR3 is 16 amino acids long. The V and J ends lost 3 bases and 8 bases, in that order; junction bases with no gene match: 13. The germline CDR1 and CDR2 sequences are MDHEN and SYDVKM. The CDR3 nucleotides read TGTGCCAGCAGTTTTCGCGTTGGCGGGAGTGGATATGAGCAGTTCTTC. Its protein product is CASSFRVGGSGYEQFF.

This clonotype has just a few counts. The CDR3 region has the DNA TGCAGTGCCAAAACCACAGGGGCCGAGACCCAGTACTTC. As protein: CSAKTTGAETQYF. The chain uses TRBV20-1 and TRBJ2-5; TRBD1 aligns across 7 bases. The junction had 9 bases not matched to a gene; V was cut back by 6 bases and J by 5 bases. Germline CDR1 and CDR2: DFQATT and SNEGSKA (reference sequence). The CDR3 runs to 13 residues.

This clonotype was detected only a few times. The chain carries TRBV28 and TRBJ2-1; 10 bases fit TRBD1. In germline, CDR1 is MDHEN, CDR2 SYDVKM. J gave up 7 bases and V 6 bases, and 9 bases lay outside the gene matches. The CDR3 is made up of 15 amino acids. CDR3 sequence: CASSPSRDRGNEQFF. The CDR3 bases are TGTGCCAGCAGCCCCTCCCGGGACAGGGGAAATGAGCAGTTCTTC.

The chain uses TRBV24-1 and TRBJ2-1, with a possible D match to TRBD2 (5 bases). V lost 0 bases and J lost 4, with 6 bases in between. CDR3 length equals 14 residues. Germline loops: CDR1 KGHDR, CDR2 SFDVKD. CDR3 nucleotide sequence: TGTGCCACCAGTGATTTGTCGGGATACAATGAGCAGTTCTTC. This gives the protein CATSDLSGYNEQFF.

This clonotype came up a few times. This sequence joins TRBV12-3 or TRBV12-4 and TRBJ1-4; 7 nucleotides line up with TRBD1. V shed 6 bases and J 6 bases; nucleotides not matched to a gene: 10. This CDR3 region has 15 residues. CDR3 amino acids: CASSPDRALYEKLFF. The CDR3 bases are TGTGCCAGCAGCCCAGACAGGGCTTTATATGAAAAACTGTTTTTT.

The V call is TRBV25-1, the J call TRBJ2-1; possible D gene TRBD1, 6 bases. This CDR3 contains 16 residues. V lost 6 bases, J lost 0 bases, and 15 bases lay in between. The germline V gene has CDR1 MGHDK and CDR2 SYGVNS. The DNA for the CDR3 is TGTGCCAGCAGCCTCGGACGGGACACCTCCTACAATGAGCAGTTCTTC. As protein: CASSLGRDTSYNEQFF.

This clonotype was seen more than once but under ten times. This chain joins TRBV14 and TRBJ2-1; perhaps TRBD2 as D (6 bases). With 7 bases removed from V and 3 bases from J, the gap between germline ends came to 22 bases. CDR3 size: 17 residues. In germline, CDR1 is SGHDN, CDR2 FVKESK. Here the CDR3 reads CASTQTQEGLFYNEQFF. The CDR3 DNA follows: TGTGCCAGCACTCAAACCCAGGAGGGCCTTTTCTACAATGAGCAGTTCTTC.